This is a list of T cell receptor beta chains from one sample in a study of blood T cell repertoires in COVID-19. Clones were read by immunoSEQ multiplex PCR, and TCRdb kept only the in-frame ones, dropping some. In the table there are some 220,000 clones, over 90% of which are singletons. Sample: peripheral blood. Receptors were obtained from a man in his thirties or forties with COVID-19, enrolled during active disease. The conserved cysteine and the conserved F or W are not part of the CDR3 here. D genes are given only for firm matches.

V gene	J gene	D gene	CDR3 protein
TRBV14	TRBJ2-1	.	ASSLRLSNEQF
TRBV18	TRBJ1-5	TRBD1	ASSPRTGPQPQH
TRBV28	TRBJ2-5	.	ASRAPPGSRETQY
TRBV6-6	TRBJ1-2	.	ASSGGQGYT
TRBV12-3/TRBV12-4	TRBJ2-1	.	ASSLGANEQF
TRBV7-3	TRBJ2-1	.	ASSPLKGGLYNEQF
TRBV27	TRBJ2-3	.	ASSSPSQGWDTQY
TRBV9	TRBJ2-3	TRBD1	ASSVGTGKSTDTQY
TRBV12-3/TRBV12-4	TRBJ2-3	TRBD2	ASGTSGTDTQY
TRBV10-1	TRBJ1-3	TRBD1	ASRIYRGFGNTIY
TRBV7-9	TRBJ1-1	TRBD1	ASRSRGRTEAF
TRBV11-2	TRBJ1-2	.	ASSFVAETNYGYT
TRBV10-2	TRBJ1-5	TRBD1	ATGQGTNQPQH
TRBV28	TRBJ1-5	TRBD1	ASRNRGFRQPQH
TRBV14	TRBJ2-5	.	ASSQGASAPSRETQY
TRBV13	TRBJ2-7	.	ASSQTAYEQY
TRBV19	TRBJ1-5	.	ASSIRGRQPQH
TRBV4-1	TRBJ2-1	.	ASSQVGYNEQF
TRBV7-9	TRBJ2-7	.	ASSPDYYEQY
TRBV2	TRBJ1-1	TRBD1	ASLRQGPEAF
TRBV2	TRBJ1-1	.	ASRPGHMNTEAF
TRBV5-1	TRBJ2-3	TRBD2	ASSLDSWGGRGTTDTQY
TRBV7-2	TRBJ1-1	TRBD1	ASSSRTGSYVGNSEAF
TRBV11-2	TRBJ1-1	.	ASSLTLNTEAF
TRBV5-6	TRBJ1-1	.	ASSFGGYTEAF
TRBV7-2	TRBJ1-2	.	ASSEQRAGYT
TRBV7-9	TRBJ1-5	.	ASSSTWAGSVGQPQH
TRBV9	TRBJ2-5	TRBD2	ASSVPGGETQY
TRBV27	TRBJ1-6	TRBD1	ASSLFFGTGNSPLH
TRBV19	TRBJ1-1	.	ASSIGVGSTEAF
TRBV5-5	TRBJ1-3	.	ASSGTIGNTIY
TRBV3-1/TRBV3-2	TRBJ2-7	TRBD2	ASSQESGGSSYEQY
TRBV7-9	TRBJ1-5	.	ASSPGQNNQPQH
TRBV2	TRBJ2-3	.	ASSEGGLPDTQY
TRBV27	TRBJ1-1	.	ASSPRYRANTEAF
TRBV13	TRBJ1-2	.	ASSPAANYGYT
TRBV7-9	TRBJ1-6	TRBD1	ASSLRGSRQGLSALH
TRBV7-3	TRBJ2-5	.	ASSLGGGGSETQY
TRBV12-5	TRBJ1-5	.	ASGLIGNQPQH
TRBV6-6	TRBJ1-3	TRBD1	ASSYDGDSSGNTIY
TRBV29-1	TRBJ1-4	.	SVGSITEGEKLF
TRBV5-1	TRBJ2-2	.	ASSLEQGRAGELF
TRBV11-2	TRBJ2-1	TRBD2	ASSGSGALIHHDNEQF
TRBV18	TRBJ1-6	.	ASSSRGPLH
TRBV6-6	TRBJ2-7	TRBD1	ASSHEQGAYEQY
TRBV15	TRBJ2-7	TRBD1	ATSGQGFPYEQY
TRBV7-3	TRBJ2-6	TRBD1	ASSLGTGAGANVLT
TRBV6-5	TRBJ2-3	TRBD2	ASRPIAGGTDTQY
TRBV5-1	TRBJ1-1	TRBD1	ASRPGTGSEAF
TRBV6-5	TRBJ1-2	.	ASSYVDRGIGYGYT